This entry is about one T cell receptor (beta chain). What this receptor recognizes is not known. Base qualities are not at hand, and no much larger clone is one base apart. The CDR1 and CDR2 encoded by the germline V gene are MDHEN and SYDVKM. The CDR3 contains 18 residues, cysteine and phenylalanine counted. CDR3 DNA is the only sequence kept; it has 54 bases, read in frame from the first base. Trimming removed 6 bases from V and 0 bases from J, leaving 18 bases between the germline ends. The source of the sample is a study of T cells in Graves' hyperthyroidism and ophthalmopathy (dated by TCRdb to about 2019). Regarding the complete study: Peripheral blood was collected at initial diagnosis, before any treatment. TCR V-J signatures able to tell the groups apart were searched for in a discovery cohort of 100 patients, of whom around 42 had Graves' ophthalmopathy and around 57 had stable Graves' hyperthyroidism. Prospective prediction of ophthalmopathy was tested in an independent validation cohort consisting of under 20 hyperthyroidism patients and 17 patients who later progressed to ophthalmopathy. The 75 to 100 discovery patients were divided at random into training and test sets in a 7:3 ratio. In several Graves' hyperthyroidism patients, the study also compared T-cell repertoires from thyroid tissue with T-cell repertoires from blood. Following sampling, methimazole starting at 30 mg daily was given to hyperthyroidism patients, and high-dose intravenous methylprednisolone was given to ophthalmopathy patients. According to the paper, TCR Vbeta CDR3 sequencing was carried out on 120 to 150 peripheral blood samples, which came from fewer than 50 ophthalmopathy, 70 to 80 hyperthyroidism and approximately 17 progressor patients.

The TCR beta CDR3 regions were amplified from RNA transcripts. A first-round RT-PCR of the TCR CDR3 used the HTBI primer set with the Qiagen OneStep RT-PCR kit. Libraries were constructed in a second round of multiplex PCR, after which size selection and purification were carried out. The libraries were sequenced on an Illumina HiSeq2000 using paired-end 100 bp reads. Per the authors' processing: SOAPnuke was used to process the raw data, throwing out any read that contained adapters or uncalled bases, had a mean Phred below 15, or lacked an exact constant-primer or identifier match. COPE v1.2.5 was used to merge high-quality paired reads, and clonotypes were defined as unique nucleotide sequences. Clonotypes were aligned to IMGT TRBV, TRBD and TRBJ reference segments using MiTCR v1.1. The analysis included only V-J combinations with a frequency above 0.0001, which together covered 99.2% of the repertoires. A TCS score was defined as the ratio between F50 (clonal expansion) and ExV (chaos), using BLOSUM62-based TCRdist between CDR3 peptides within each V-J. Welch's t-statistics and random forest reduced 500 to 650 V-J features to some 14, which were used in a naive Bayes classifier (R e1071). TCRdb redid the processing of the public reads, applying fastp at Q25 and MiXCR, and retained in-frame beta chains. Rows matching on CDR3 protein sequence are summarized as one entry with the most common DNA and genes. The V and J calls here are based on TCRdb, not the publication. The sample table holds about 560,000 distinct CDR3 sequences, of which around 15% were seen once. The ten largest clones capture 15% to 20% of the sample.

A patient counted as having stable Graves' hyperthyroidism if no progression to ophthalmopathy occurred over 18 months of follow-up. The hyperthyroidism patients were between 18 and 65 years old and newly diagnosed, with a disease duration of less than 2 months. Exclusion was applied to patients with uncontrolled infections, other autoimmune diseases, pregnancy or lactation. Diagnoses were established on the basis of clinical symptoms, serum thyroxine and TRAb, thyroid ultrasound, and orbital computed tomography. Ficoll-Paque density gradient centrifugation was used to isolate PBMCs from approximately 11 ml of fresh peripheral blood. Total RNA was extracted using Trizol reagent, and RNA quality was assessed on an Agilent 2100 Bioanalyzer. Here is what the overall study found, with its caveats: During validation, the model predicted progression to ophthalmopathy a median of approximately 7 months ahead of onset, with roughly 65% sensitivity and 72.22% specificity. Most expanded thyroid clonotypes (frequency above 0.001) were also detected in blood, a finding suggesting that blood repertoires may reflect thyroid immune responses. Sample size was not statistically predetermined, and blinding of investigators to group allocation was not performed. In cross-validation, a model built on a 13 V-J signature told ophthalmopathy apart from stable hyperthyroidism with 87.88% sensitivity and 81% to 82% specificity, and in testing the same model reached 80%/75%.

Sequenced: blood. The rearrangement combines TRBV28 with TRBJ2-6; the D gene cannot be named for sure. The TCR comes from a woman younger than 30 with Graves' hyperthyroidism. The sequence in DNA is TGTGCCAGCAGCTTCTTTCGGGCCTCACACTCTGGGGCCAACGTCCTGACTTTC. It is translated as CASSFFRASHSGANVLTF.